One T cell receptor (beta chain) is described in this entry. This clonotype was recorded at least ten times. No antigen is known for it. No much larger clonotype is one base removed from it; base qualities were not supplied. V is pared back by 5 bases and J by 0 bases, with 19 bases lying between the germline termini. Taken from cysteine to phenylalanine, the CDR3 has 17 residues. CDR3 DNA only is kept here, 51 bases in frame from base 1. CDR1 and CDR2 were assigned from the germline V gene as MNHEY and SVGEGT. This sample is drawn from a study of regulatory T cells in long-lasting Graves disease (dated by TCRdb to about 2021). About the investigation overall: Patients with newly diagnosed Graves' disease had been on antithyroid drugs for under 3 months. A total of roughly 35 samples underwent TCR sequencing: some 13 from persistent and some 20 from newly diagnosed Graves' disease patients. The study was conducted in China and was registered as a clinical trial. Persistent Graves' disease patients were compared with newly diagnosed Graves' disease patients by peripheral blood TCR sequencing and RNA sequencing.

This specimen's time point label, interpreted: newly diagnosed GD, antithyroid drugs for less than 3 months. For both TCR sequencing and RNA sequencing, RNA was extracted from PBMCs in TRIzol. The diagnosis of Graves' disease followed American Thyroid Association guidelines. Patients were recruited from an endocrinology department in Xi'an, China. Each patient gave roughly 10 milliliters of peripheral blood, collected in an EDTA anticoagulant tube. Ficoll Paque Plus density gradient separation was used to isolate PBMCs, and no further T cell sorting was performed. RNA quality was checked with an Agilent 2100 Bioanalyzer and agarose gel, and concentration with a NanoDrop 2000. General study outcomes and caveats: Persistent patients shared more public clonotypes among themselves (2,741) than newly diagnosed patients did (approximately 870). Compared with newly diagnosed patients, patients with persistent Graves' disease had lower TCR Shannon entropy and fewer highly expanded clones, which suggests clonal expansion. The authors noted that the small sample size was a limitation that may lower accuracy. Only the TCR beta chain was sequenced and analyzed. Only peripheral blood was studied, because thyroid tissue, the primary lesion, was inaccessible. Preferential use of TRBV28, TRBJ1-2 and TRBJ2-5 was observed in persistent disease, whereas TRBV20-1 and TRBJ2-1 were favored in newly diagnosed disease.

Libraries were prepared through multiplex PCR. Sequencing used an Illumina HiSeq 4000. iRepertoire HTBI primers and Arm-PCR amplification of CDR3 regions were used to construct TCR beta libraries. Before sequencing, the PCR products went through gel purification. In the original analysis: Across samples, approximately 68 TRBV and 13 to 15 TRBJ segments were identified and used for gene usage analysis of CDR3 amino acid clonotypes. COPE and FqMerger were used to merge filtered high-quality paired reads into contigs. BLAST was used to align contigs to the IMGT TRBV, TRBD and TRBJ reference genes, and CDR3 was defined following IMGT. Any clonotype with a frequency above 0.1% was counted as a highly expanded clone. Shannon entropy served as the measure of repertoire diversity, while the Gini coefficient captured V-J evenness. Clonotypes shared by more than one individual were considered public. TCRdb trimmed public reads at Q25 via fastp, called clones via MiXCR and kept in-frame beta chains. Each CDR3 protein gets just one entry, which takes the most common genes and DNA from the rows behind it. The V and J calls reflect TCRdb's pipeline rather than the authors' work. The sample data list around 400,000 distinct CDR3 sequences, and roughly 16% of these were observed just once. The ten largest clones represent 22% of the sample.

The sequence links TRBV6-2 or TRBV6-3 to TRBJ1-2; no D gene is confidently identified. The TCR was taken from a female donor with Graves disease. The sample here was peripheral blood mononuclear cells (PBMCs), taken at new diagnosis, from a patient treated with antithyroid drugs. DNA sequence: TGTGCCAGCAGTCTCGGGCCTAAGGGCCTTACTAACTATGGCTACACCTTC. This encodes CASSLGPKGLTNYGYTF.